The rows below give T cell receptor beta chains drawn from one sample of a study of blood T cell repertoires in COVID-19. The assay was immunoSEQ multiplex PCR, and TCRdb's table has in-frame clones only and misses some. This sample yields fewer than 50,000 clones, of which around 83% are seen a single time; around two fifths belongs to the top ten. Sequencing input: peripheral blood. The source of these receptors is a woman aged 80 or older with active or convalescent COVID-19. Both conserved end residues are part of each CDR3. Each record gives: D gene, J gene, clone size, V gene, CDR3 DNA, CDR3 protein. The D gene is left open where the match is weak. Clone size appears in some rows only: once, few, many, or a class for an expanded clone.

>-|TRBJ2-7|-|TRBV5-4
TGTGCCAGCAGCTTGTCTTCCTACGAGCAGTACTTC
CASSLSSYEQYF
>-|TRBJ2-3|-|TRBV7-2
TGTGCCAGCAGCTTAGTCGGGGTTTTGGGAGTGGGCCCTGATACGCAGTATTTT
CASSLVGVLGVGPDTQYF
>-|TRBJ2-3|-|TRBV30
TGTGCCTGGAGTGTATTGCGGGGTTTAGATACGCAGTATTTT
CAWSVLRGLDTQYF
>-|TRBJ2-7|-|TRBV2
TGTGCCAGCAGTGAAGAAGGGGGGGGCTCCTACGAGCAGTACTTC
CASSEEGGGSYEQYF
>-|TRBJ2-4|-|TRBV7-9
TGTGCCAGCAGCCCCTGGTACAGAAAAAACATTCAGTACTTC
CASSPWYRKNIQYF
>-|TRBJ1-1|-|TRBV5-5
TGTGCCAGCACCCCCCTGGGTCAGGTGAACACTGAAGCTTTCTTT
CASTPLGQVNTEAFF
>-|TRBJ1-4|-|TRBV5-1
TGCGCCAGCAGCGTCAGGGGTAGGGATGAAAAACTGTTTTTT
CASSVRGRDEKLFF
>-|TRBJ2-7|few|TRBV9
TGTGCCAGCAGCGGTGACATGTCTGGGGAGCAGTACTTC
CASSGDMSGEQYF
>-|TRBJ1-1|-|TRBV7-9
TGTGCCAGCAGCTCCGACACGACAGGAGAGAATGAAGCTTTCTTT
CASSSDTTGENEAFF
>-|TRBJ2-7|-|TRBV29-1
TGCAGCGTTGCCCGGGGGACCTACGAGCAGTACTTC
CSVARGTYEQYF
>TRBD1|TRBJ1-1|-|TRBV7-3
TGTGCCAGCAGCATACAGGGGGAGGCTACTGAAGCTTTCTTT
CASSIQGEATEAFF
>-|TRBJ2-7|-|TRBV5-1
TGCGCCAGCAGCTTGGCCGGAGCGGAGCAGTACTTC
CASSLAGAEQYF
>TRBD2|TRBJ2-7|-|TRBV27
TGTGCCAGCGGGGGGACTAGCGGGAGGAGTCTTGGGATCGCCTACGAGCAGTACTTC
CASGGTSGRSLGIAYEQYF
>-|TRBJ2-1|-|TRBV12-5
TGTGCTAGTGGTACCGGAGTCAATGAGCAGTTCTTC
CASGTGVNEQFF